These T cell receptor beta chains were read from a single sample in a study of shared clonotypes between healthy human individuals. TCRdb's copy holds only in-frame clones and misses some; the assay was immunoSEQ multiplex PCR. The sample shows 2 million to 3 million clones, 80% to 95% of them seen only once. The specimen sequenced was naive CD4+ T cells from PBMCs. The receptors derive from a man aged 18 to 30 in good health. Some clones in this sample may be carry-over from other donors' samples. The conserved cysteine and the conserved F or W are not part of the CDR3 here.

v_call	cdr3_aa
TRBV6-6	ASSTGGSTEAF
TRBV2	ASSDYSSYEQY
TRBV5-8	ASRAQMNTGELF
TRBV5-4	ASSPGGRVAGELF
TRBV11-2	ASSYDRRGYYEQY
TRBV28	ASSFSSTGFHRDYANEKLF
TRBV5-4	ASSLDSGSRAAKY
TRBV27	ASRRQGIIQETQY
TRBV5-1	ASSLGITGGTEAF
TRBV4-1	ASSQVGVRDEQY
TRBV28	ASSSGGRETQY
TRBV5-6	ASSPGPLAYNEQF
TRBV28	ASSRQESNYGYT
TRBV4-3	ASSQESTTYEQY
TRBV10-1	ASSESLILRADTQY
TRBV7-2	ASSQTSDRYGYT
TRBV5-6	ASSPPGSVGTDTQY
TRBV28	ASTHGTWGGELF
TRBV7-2	ASSRTIPYEQY
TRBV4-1	ASSQGGSLNTEAF
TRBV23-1	ARQNGKPYEQY
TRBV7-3	ASSPTTGPQETQY
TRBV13	ASTGSGEQF
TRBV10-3	AAGTGNHQPQH
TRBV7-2	ASSSREGETQY
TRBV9	ASSVAGNTGELF
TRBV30	AGLPSGGAGNTIY
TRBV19	ASSIPGAGYNEQF
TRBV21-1	ASRLVGPTENTEAF
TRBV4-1	ASSHFRDRVNGYT
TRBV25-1	ASSAGQGVHYGYT
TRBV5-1	ASSLEAGDGELF
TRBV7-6	ASSLGGTSGPRI
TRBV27	ASSLSGAPYEQY
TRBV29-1	SVVELAGGELF
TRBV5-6	ASSGIANYGYT
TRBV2	ASSVGTSVDTQY
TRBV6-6	ASSYSEGSFGQPQH
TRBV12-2	ASRLSPTDSTGTSRTGELF
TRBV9	ASSVTGASYNEQF
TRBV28	ASSLSGRGFVSLYGYT
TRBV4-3	ASSQEAPFRQGSYNEQF
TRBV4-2	ASSQDEGRQNEQF
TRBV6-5	ASTTGEAGYT
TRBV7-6	ASSTFDRGRAGELF
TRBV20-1	SASQRTGAF
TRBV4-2	ASSHFGNEQY
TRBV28	ASSLGSWEQY
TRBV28	ASSFGYGYT
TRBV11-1	ASSFGHHNEQF
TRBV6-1	ASRPGQFGSYEQY
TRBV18	ASSPPTGPTGELF
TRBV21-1	ASSKLELTYEQY
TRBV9	ASSVGVPSYEQY
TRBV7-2	ASSPRGNSGVYNEKLF
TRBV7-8	ASSLGYSPYEQY
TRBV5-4	ASSLGSSLSYNEQF